A selection of T cell receptor beta chains follows, all from one sample in a study of CD8 T cells in Susac syndrome. Each CDR3 protein gets one entry after TCRdb re-called the immunoSEQ multiplex PCR reads with MiXCR. The data show around 70,000 distinct CDR3 sequences, approximately 94% seen once. Sequencing was done on a sample of CD8+ T cells from PBMCs. All receptors come from a human donor with multiple sclerosis. CDR3s include the opening cysteine and the closing phenylalanine or tryptophan.

v_call,j_call,cdr3_aa
TRBV27,TRBJ2-1,CASSLTSGNNEQFF
TRBV20-1,TRBJ2-3,CSALIPLLAGGTDTQYF
TRBV29-1,TRBJ1-2,CSVPQTGAYGYTF
TRBV29-1,TRBJ1-2,CSVEIGTVRGYTF
TRBV5-4,TRBJ1-1,CASRTGLNTEAFF
TRBV2,TRBJ2-1,CASRLQAGGMGEQFF
TRBV29-1,TRBJ2-2,CSVKAGSVEGGELFF
TRBV27,TRBJ1-2,CASSFSDDRSSLYGYTF
TRBV20-1,TRBJ2-1,CSASRDTDEFF
TRBV29-1,TRBJ1-2,CSVDPGAGYGYTF
TRBV14,TRBJ1-1,CASSPQGRGLGMGTEAFF
TRBV9,TRBJ2-1,CASSPERGAHNEQFF
TRBV7-3,TRBJ2-7,CASSQEGTSGLYEQYF
TRBV2,TRBJ2-5,CASGLGGQETQYF
TRBV7-2,TRBJ2-1,CASNLAGGHAVEQFF
TRBV4-2,TRBJ2-7,CASSQVPLNEQYF
TRBV7-9,TRBJ2-1,CASSLRDSAPYNEQFF
TRBV15,TRBJ1-5,CATSGALNQPQHF
TRBV27,TRBJ2-5,CASSQSILEETQYF